The 27 T cell receptor beta chains below come from one sample, sequenced in a study of technical replicates of blood from a few donors. This table comes from immunoSEQ multiplex PCR, and its TCRdb copy is limited to in-frame clones, with some not included. The sample holds roughly 70,000 clones, just under 95% seen once. Sequenced material: T cells isolated from PBMCs. Receptors originate from a human donor in good health.

This sequence joins TRBV19 and TRBJ2-7, with D possibly TRBD1 on 6 matching bases. Germline V CDR1 and CDR2: LNHDA, SQIVND (reference sequence). CDR3 length: 15 residues. V lost 3 bases and J 3 bases, leaving 15 bases between the germline ends. The CDR3 loop reads CASSINTGKSYEQYF. The DNA of the CDR3 is TGTGCCAGTAGTATTAATACAGGGAAAAGCTACGAGCAGTACTTC.

This chain joins TRBV9 and TRBJ1-2, with no clear D. This CDR3 spans 15 amino acids. The V and J ends lost 0 bases and 8 bases respectively, with 17 bases between them. CDR1 and CDR2 from the germline V gene are SGDLS and YYNGEE. CDR3 loop: CASSVESTVKGGYTF. In nucleotides, the CDR3 is TGTGCCAGCAGCGTAGAAAGTACAGTCAAAGGCGGCTACACCTTC.

The chain uses TRBV9 and TRBJ2-7; 9 nucleotides agree with TRBD2. The CDR3 spans 16 residues. Germline CDR1 reads SGDLS; CDR2 reads YYNGEE. Trimming took 1 base from V and 0 from J; bases not matched to a gene: 5. Here the CDR3 DNA reads TGTGCCAGCAGCGTACTCGGGACTAGCCTCTCCTACGAGCAGTACTTC. Its protein product is CASSVLGTSLSYEQYF.

This chain uses TRBV27 with TRBJ2-5; tentative D call: TRBD1 (5 bases). This CDR3 region has 17 residues. Germline V gene lookup returns CDR1 MNHEY and CDR2 SMNVEV (reference sequence). The V and J ends lost 1 base and 6 bases respectively, with 21 bases between them. CDR3 DNA sequence: TGTGCCAGCAGTTTATTGGAGTACGGGTACAGGATAAAGACCCAGTACTTC. The encoded protein is CASSLLEYGYRIKTQYF.

The gene calls are TRBV6-5 and TRBJ2-5; no clear D gene. The V and J ends lost 0 bases and 7 bases respectively, with 15 bases between them. Per germline, CDR1 MNHEY and CDR2 SVGAGI. The CDR3 spans 15 residues. CDR3 bases: TGTGCCAGCAGTTACTCGAGCCTCCCCGGTGGGACCCAGTACTTC. Its protein product is CASSYSSLPGGTQYF.

J is TRBJ2-7 and V is TRBV6-1; a weak D match, TRBD2 (7 bases). CDR1 is MNHNS, CDR2 SASEGT, per germline. Between the trimmed V and J ends, which lost 8 bases and 3 bases, there was a span of 14 bases. This CDR3 has 13 residues. The CDR3 DNA follows: TGTGCCAGCGCCGGGGGGCATGGCTACGAGCAGTACTTC. Protein sequence: CASAGGHGYEQYF.

Only one count was recorded for this clone. CDR3 protein: CASMRQTPTEAFF. CDR3 in DNA: TGTGCCAGCATGAGGCAGACCCCCACTGAAGCTTTCTTT. The chain employs TRBV19 and TRBJ1-1, with unresolved D. The CDR3 has 13 amino acids. The germline gives CDR1 LNHDA, CDR2 SQIVND (reference sequence). The V gene lost 9 bases and the J gene lost 4 bases, with 15 bases spanning the gap.

The rearrangement uses TRBV2 and TRBJ2-7; TRBD1 matches 11 bases. The CDR3 is 14 residues long. V trimming: 4 bases; J trimming: 9 bases; junction bases outside the gene matches: 8. The V gene's germline CDR1 is SNHLY and CDR2 FYNNEI. The CDR3 reads CASSGGTGGRLQYF. The CDR3 nucleotides are TGTGCCAGCAGTGGTGGGACAGGGGGACGTTTGCAGTACTTC. Using reference TRBV2 and TRBJ2-7 for the parts outside the CDR3, the full variable domain is EPEVTQTPSHQVTQMGQEVILRCVPISNHLYFYWYRQILGQKVEFLVSFYNNEISEKSEIFDDQFSVERPDGSNFTLKIRSTKLEDSAMYFCASSGGTGGRLQYFGPGTRLTVT.

The rearrangement joins TRBV5-4 to TRBJ1-3, with D tentatively TRBD1 (6 bases). Germline V gene lookup returns CDR1 SGHNT and CDR2 YYREEE (reference sequence). Deletions cut 0 bases from V and 0 bases from J, with 10 bases between. The CDR3 runs 16 residues. The CDR3 DNA reads TGTGCCAGCAGCTTGGTGGGGGACATCTCTGGAAACACCATATATTTT. Encoded protein: CASSLVGDISGNTIYF.

The chain is built from TRBV5-4 and TRBJ1-1; D is ambiguous. The CDR3 consists of 14 residues. Trimming removed 2 bases from V and 1 base from J, with 9 bases in between. Germline CDR1 is SGHNT and CDR2 is YYREEE (reference sequence). The CDR3 is CASSFELENTEAFF. The CDR3 DNA reads TGTGCCAGCAGCTTTGAATTAGAGAACACTGAAGCTTTCTTT.

The count of this clone is one. In nucleotides, the CDR3 is TGTGCCAGCGGGGACAGCAAAGAGACCCAGTACTTC. Translated: CASGDSKETQYF. V gene TRBV6-5 combines with J gene TRBJ2-5, with 7 bases fitting TRBD1. The V segment lost 8 bases and the J segment 3 bases; nucleotides outside the gene matches: 3. Per the germline V gene, CDR1 is MNHEY and CDR2 is SVGAGI. The CDR3 totals 12 residues.

The rearrangement uses TRBV6-5 and TRBJ2-1, with 7 bases fitting TRBD2. This CDR3 comprises 15 residues. CDR1 MNHEY and CDR2 SVGAGI come from the germline V gene. Trimming took 0 bases from V and 2 from J; bases not matched to a gene: 1. CDR3 amino acids: CASSYSAGAYNEQFF. The CDR3 region has the DNA TGTGCCAGCAGTTACTCGGCGGGAGCCTACAATGAGCAGTTCTTC.

This chain uses TRBV28 with TRBJ2-1; maybe TRBD2 (5 bases). Germline assignment: CDR1 MDHEN and CDR2 SYDVKM. The CDR3 loop spans 12 amino acids. The germline V and J ends were trimmed by 11 bases and 1 base, with 9 bases remaining between them. The CDR3 region is CAAGLSYNEQFF. In nucleotides, the CDR3 is TGTGCCGCCGGACTGTCCTACAATGAGCAGTTCTTC.

The chain employs TRBV4-3 and TRBJ2-2; 15 bases match TRBD2. The CDR3 consists of 19 residues. J lost 6 bases, V lost 3 bases, and 11 bases had no gene match. Germline assignment: CDR1 LGHNA and CDR2 YSLEER. DNA of the CDR3: TGCGCCAGCAGCCATCCGGGACTAGCGGGAGGACGTATGGCCGGGGAGCTGTTTTTT. It yields the protein CASSHPGLAGGRMAGELFF.

This clone was observed once. The genes are TRBV9 and TRBJ2-7; D may be TRBD2 (6 bases). Germline CDR1 is SGDLS and CDR2 is YYNGEE. The CDR3 loop spans 15 amino acids. With 3 bases removed from V and 3 bases from J, the gap between germline ends came to 16 bases. This chain's CDR3 is CASSGTGDLDYEQYF. In DNA form, the CDR3 reads TGTGCCAGCAGCGGGACGGGGGACTTAGACTACGAGCAGTACTTC. The full variable domain, its missing parts supplied by reference TRBV9 and TRBJ2-7, is DSGVTQTPKHLITATGQRVTLRCSPRSGDLSVYWYQQSLDQGLQFLIQYYNGEERAKGNILERFSAQQFPDLHSELNLSSLELGDSALYFCASSGTGDLDYEQYFGPGTRLTVT.

The chain combines TRBV5-1 with TRBJ2-1; 9 nucleotides line up with TRBD2. The CDR3 covers 16 residues. The V and J ends lost 0 bases and 6 bases, in that order; junction bases with no gene match: 7. Germline V lookup: CDR1 SGHRS, CDR2 YFSETQ. CDR3 sequence reads: CASSLAAAGGPNEQFF. The CDR3 nucleotides are TGCGCCAGCAGCTTGGCCGCTGCGGGAGGGCCCAATGAGCAGTTCTTC.

This clone was picked up one time. The chain employs TRBV21-1 and TRBJ2-7; TRBD2 is taken as the D call from the table, unchecked against the DNA. TRBV21-1 has pseudogene status. The CDR3 is 17 amino acids. The CDR3 loop is CASIKYREGVRSYEQYF. The CDR3, as DNA: TGTGCCAGCATCAAATACAGGGAGGGGGTACGCTCCTACGAGCAGTACTTC.

The rearrangement joins TRBV4-3 to TRBJ2-1; no clear D gene. The CDR3 runs 12 residues. Trimming stripped 3 bases from V and 5 bases from J, with 5 bases between. Germline V gene sequence: CDR1 LGHNA, CDR2 YSLEER. CDR3 amino acids: CASSHSNNEQFF. CDR3 nucleotides: TGCGCCAGCAGCCATTCCAACAATGAGCAGTTCTTC.

V is TRBV7-9 and J is TRBJ2-2; the match to TRBD2 covers 7 bases. The V gene's germline CDR1 is SEHNR and CDR2 FQNEAQ (reference sequence). The J segment lost 4 bases and the V segment lost 7 bases, leaving 12 bases of the junction unmatched. The CDR3 has 16 residues. The CDR3 DNA is TGTGCCAGCAACAAGCTGAGGGAGGGTCGCACCGGGGAGCTGTTTTTT. This sequence encodes CASNKLREGRTGELFF.

V usage is TRBV27 and J usage is TRBJ1-1, with D hard to call. With 6 bases removed from V and 7 bases from J, the gap between germline ends came to 18 bases. Germline loops: CDR1 MNHEY, CDR2 SMNVEV (reference sequence). The CDR3 is 14 residues long. The chain's CDR3 is CASSPSPFGGEAFF. CDR3 nucleotide sequence: TGTGCCAGCAGCCCATCCCCATTCGGTGGTGAAGCTTTCTTT.

J is TRBJ2-1 and V is TRBV28; TRBD2 aligns across 10 bases. CDR1 MDHEN and CDR2 SYDVKM come from the germline V gene. CDR3 size: 15 residues. After removal of 6 bases from V and 4 bases from J, the junction contained 6 bases not matched to a gene. This chain's CDR3 is CASRMGLASYNEQFF. The CDR3 nucleotides read TGTGCCAGCAGAATGGGACTAGCGTCTTACAATGAGCAGTTCTTC.

CDR3 amino acids: CAWSLGTFAYEQYF. The CDR3 DNA is TGTGCCTGGAGCTTGGGGACATTTGCCTACGAGCAGTACTTC. This chain links TRBV30 with TRBJ2-7, with a tentative D call TRBD1 (6 bases). Germline CDR1 GTSNPN, CDR2 SVGIG (reference sequence). The V gene lost 3 bases and the J gene lost 2 bases, with 14 bases spanning the gap. The CDR3 has 14 amino acids.

This rearrangement joins TRBV19 to TRBJ2-2; no clear D gene. The CDR3 loop spans 13 amino acids. Germline V gene data show CDR1 as LNHDA and CDR2 as SQIVND (reference sequence). V was cut by 3 bases and J by 7 bases, with 9 bases left in between. The CDR3 spells CASSIFGHGELFF. The CDR3 nucleotides read TGTGCCAGTAGTATCTTTGGGCACGGGGAGCTGTTTTTT. Variable domain in full (rest from reference TRBV19 and TRBJ2-2): DGGITQSPKYLFRKEGQNVTLSCEQNLNHDAMYWYRQDPGQGLRLIYYSQIVNDFQKGDIAEGYSVSREKKESFPLTVTSAQKNPTAFYLCASSIFGHGELFFGEGSRLTVL.

This rearrangement joins TRBV19 to TRBJ2-7, with 11 bases matching TRBD1. The CDR3 is made up of 15 amino acids. Germline CDR1 reads LNHDA; CDR2 reads SQIVND (reference sequence). After removal of 5 bases from V and 0 bases from J, the junction contained 3 bases not matched to a gene. In DNA, the CDR3 is TGTGCCAGTAGTCAAGGGACAGGGGGCTCCTACGAGCAGTACTTC. Its protein product is CASSQGTGGSYEQYF.

The rearrangement joins TRBV5-4 to TRBJ1-1, with 7 bases identical to TRBD1. Germline assignment: CDR1 SGHNT and CDR2 YYREEE (reference sequence). V was clipped by 4 bases and J by 5 bases; unmatched bases: 11. This CDR3 region has 15 residues. CDR3 in amino acids: CASSIPQGGDTEAFF. Written as DNA, the CDR3 is TGTGCCAGCAGCATACCTCAGGGGGGAGATACTGAAGCTTTCTTT.

This clone was observed a single time. This chain joins TRBV7-9 and TRBJ2-5; TRBD1 aligns across 11 bases. V lost 5 bases, J lost 5 bases, and 7 bases stayed unmatched. Germline CDR1 SEHNR, CDR2 FQNEAQ (reference sequence). CDR3 length equals 15 residues. As DNA, the CDR3 is TGTGCCAGCAGCCCCCTGGGACAGGGGGACGAGACCCAGTACTTC. It codes for CASSPLGQGDETQYF.

The rearrangement uses TRBV11-3 and TRBJ2-1, with TRBD1 as a possible D gene (5 bases). CDR3 length: 12 residues. The V gene's germline CDR1 is SGHNT and CDR2 YENEEA. Trimming stripped 4 bases from V and 5 bases from J, with 6 bases between. The CDR3 nucleotides read TGTGCCAGCAGCTACAGGAACAATGAGCAGTTCTTC. Protein sequence: CASSYRNNEQFF.